The entry below gives a single T cell receptor (beta chain) sequence along with its context. Its target is unknown. These data are taken from a study of T cell repertoires and HLA-DP antigens. Overall study context: DNA input averaged about 220 ng in sorted CD137+CD4+ and around 1,200 ng in pre-culture CD4+.

For pre-culture CD4+ samples, the target was a few hundred thousand T cell genomes. The protocol was immunoSEQ multiplex PCR, while the TCRdb copy is restricted to in-frame clones and leaves out a portion. The table records around 100,000 clones, 80% to 95% of them present only once. CDR1 is WNHNN and CDR2 is SYGVQD in the germline V gene (reference sequence). This CDR3 spans 16 amino acids. Trimming stripped 5 bases from V and 0 bases from J, with 17 bases between. CD4+ T cells were isolated untouched, approximately 98% pure. This chain uses TRBV10-1 with TRBJ2-7; D may be TRBD1 (7 bases). Material: CD4+ T cells from PBMCs. The sequence came from a woman younger than 30 in good health and CMV-seronegative. The chain's CDR3 is CASSTVAEGASYEQYF. The CDR3, as DNA: TGCGCCAGCAGTACAGTAGCGGAGGGGGCCTCCTACGAGCAGTACTTC.